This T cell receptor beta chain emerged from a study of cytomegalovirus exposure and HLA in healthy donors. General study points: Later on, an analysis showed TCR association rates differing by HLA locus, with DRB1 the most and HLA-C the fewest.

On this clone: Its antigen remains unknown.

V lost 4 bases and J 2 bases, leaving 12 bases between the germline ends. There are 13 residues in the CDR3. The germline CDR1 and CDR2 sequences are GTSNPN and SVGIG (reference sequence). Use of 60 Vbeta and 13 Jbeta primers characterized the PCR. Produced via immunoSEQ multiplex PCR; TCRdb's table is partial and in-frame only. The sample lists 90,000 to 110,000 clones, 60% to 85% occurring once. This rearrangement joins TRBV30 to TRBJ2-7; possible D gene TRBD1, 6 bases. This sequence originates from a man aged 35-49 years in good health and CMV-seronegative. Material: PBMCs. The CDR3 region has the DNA TGTGCCTGGACCGGCGGACAGACCTACGAGCAGTACTTC. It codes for CAWTGGQTYEQYF.